This TCR beta chain came from a study of control samples from healthy donors and cancer patients. The CDR3 contains 14 residues. The trim removed 3 bases at V and 3 bases at J, leaving 4 bases unmatched. Germline V gives CDR1 SGHRS, CDR2 YFSETQ. Libraries were prepared by immunoSEQ multiplex PCR; TCRdb keeps only in-frame clonotypes and omits some of them. The repertoire holds almost 95,000 clones, with 75% to 95% as singletons. The receptor comes from a young woman in good health. The sequenced material came from blood. J is TRBJ2-7 and V is TRBV5-1; TRBD1 agrees at 9 bases. Here the CDR3 DNA reads TGCGCCAGCAGCTATGGGACAGGGAGCTACGAGCAGTACTTC. Amino acids: CASSYGTGSYEQYF.